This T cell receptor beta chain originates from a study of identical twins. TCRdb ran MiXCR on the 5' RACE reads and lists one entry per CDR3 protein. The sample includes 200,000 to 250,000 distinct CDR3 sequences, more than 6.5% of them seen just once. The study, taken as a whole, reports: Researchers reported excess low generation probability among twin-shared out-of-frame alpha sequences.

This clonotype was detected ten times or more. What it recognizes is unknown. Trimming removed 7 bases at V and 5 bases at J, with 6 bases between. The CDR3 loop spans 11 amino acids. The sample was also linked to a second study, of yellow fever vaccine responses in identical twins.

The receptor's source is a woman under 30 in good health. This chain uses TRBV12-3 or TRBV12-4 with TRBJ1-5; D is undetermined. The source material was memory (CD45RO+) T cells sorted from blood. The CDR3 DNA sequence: TGTGCCAGCATGGAGGATCAGCCCCAGCATTTT. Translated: CASMEDQPQHF.